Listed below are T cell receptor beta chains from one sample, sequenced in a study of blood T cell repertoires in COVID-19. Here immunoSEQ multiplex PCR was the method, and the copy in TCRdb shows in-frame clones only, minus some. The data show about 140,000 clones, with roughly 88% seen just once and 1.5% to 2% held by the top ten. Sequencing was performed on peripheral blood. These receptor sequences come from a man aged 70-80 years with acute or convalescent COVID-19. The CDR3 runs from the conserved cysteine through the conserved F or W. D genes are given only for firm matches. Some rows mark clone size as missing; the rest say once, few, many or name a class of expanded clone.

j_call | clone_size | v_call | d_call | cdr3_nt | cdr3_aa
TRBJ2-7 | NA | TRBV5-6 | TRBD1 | TGTGCCAGCAGCCGTACAGGGGCGGACTCCTACGAGCAGTACTTC | CASSRTGADSYEQYF
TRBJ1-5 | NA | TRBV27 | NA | TGTGCCAGCAGAGACAGCTATAGCAATCAGCCCCAGCATTTT | CASRDSYSNQPQHF
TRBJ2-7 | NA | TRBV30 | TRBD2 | TGTGCCTGGAGCCGTGGGACTAGCGGGAGCTACCTCTCCTACGAGCAGTACTTC | CAWSRGTSGSYLSYEQYF
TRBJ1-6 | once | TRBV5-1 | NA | TGCGCCAGCAGCTTGGAAGGGGAAACCTATAATTCACCCCTCCACTTT | CASSLEGETYNSPLHF
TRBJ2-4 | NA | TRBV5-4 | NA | TGTGCCAGCAGCTTTTCGGGAGCAGGAAACATTCAGTACTTC | CASSFSGAGNIQYF
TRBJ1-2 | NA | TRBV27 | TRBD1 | TGTGCCAGCAGATCTAAGGGACAGCATTTGCCCCATGGCTACACCTTC | CASRSKGQHLPHGYTF
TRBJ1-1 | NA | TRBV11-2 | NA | TGTGCCAGCAGCTTAAGTCAGGGTGTCACTGAAGCTTTCTTT | CASSLSQGVTEAFF
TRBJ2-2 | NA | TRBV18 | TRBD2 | TGTGCCAGCTCACCACAACTAGCGGAGAACACCGGGGAGCTGTTTTTT | CASSPQLAENTGELFF
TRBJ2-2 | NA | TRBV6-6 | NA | TGTGCCAGCGAGGGGGAGACCGGGGAGCTGTTTTTT | CASEGETGELFF
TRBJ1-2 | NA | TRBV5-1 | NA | TGCGCCAGCAGCGGCAATCCGAGGACACGATTGATGTGCACCTTC | CASSGNPRTRLMCTF
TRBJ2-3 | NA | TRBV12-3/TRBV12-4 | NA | TGTGCCACCGGTCCGATAACAGATACGCAGTATTTT | CATGPITDTQYF
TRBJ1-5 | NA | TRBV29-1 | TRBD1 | TGCAGCGCCGGAGAGGGGGCTGGGGATCAGCCCCAGCATTTT | CSAGEGAGDQPQHF
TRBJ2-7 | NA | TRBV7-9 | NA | TGTGCCAGCAGCACCGACAGGCTCAAACTCCACGAGCAGTACTTC | CASSTDRLKLHEQYF
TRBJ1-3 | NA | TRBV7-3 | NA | TGTGCCAGCAGCGAAACCCCCGGGGCTGGAAACACCATATATTTT | CASSETPGAGNTIYF
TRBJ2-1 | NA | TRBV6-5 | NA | TGTGCCAGCAGCCAATTGAATGAGCAGTTCTTC | CASSQLNEQFF
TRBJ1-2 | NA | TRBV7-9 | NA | TGTGCCAGCAGCTTAGGTCAGGCCGCCAATGGCTACACCTTC | CASSLGQAANGYTF
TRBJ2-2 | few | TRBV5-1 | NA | TGCGCCAGCAGCTTGGAACAGGGAAACACCGGGGAGCTGTTTTTT | CASSLEQGNTGELFF
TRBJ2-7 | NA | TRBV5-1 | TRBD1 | TGCGCCAGCAGCGTGACAGGGACCACCTACGAGCAGTACTTC | CASSVTGTTYEQYF
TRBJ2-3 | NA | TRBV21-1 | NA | TGTGCCAGCAGGGAGGAGGCCGACCAAGATACGCAGTATTTT | CASREEADQDTQYF
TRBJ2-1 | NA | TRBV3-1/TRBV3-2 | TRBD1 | TGTGCCAGCAGCCAAGGGACAGGGGAGGCCTACAATGAGCAGTTCTTC | CASSQGTGEAYNEQFF
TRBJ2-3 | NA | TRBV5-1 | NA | TGCGCCAGCCATTACAGGTTGCGGGAAAGCACAGATACGCAGTATTTT | CASHYRLRESTDTQYF
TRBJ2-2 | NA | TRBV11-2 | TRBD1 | TGTGCCAGCAGCCCTGGACAGGGCGGGGCCGGGGAGCTGTTTTTT | CASSPGQGGAGELFF
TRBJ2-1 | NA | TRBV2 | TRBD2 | TGTGCCAGCAGTGACCGGCTAGCGGGAGGCGATGAGCAGTTCTTC | CASSDRLAGGDEQFF
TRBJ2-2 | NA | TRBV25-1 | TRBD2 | TGTGCCAGCACGGGGGAGGGGAACACCGGGGAGCTGTTTTTT | CASTGEGNTGELFF
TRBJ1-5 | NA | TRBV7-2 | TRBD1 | TGTGCCAGCAGCTTATGGCAGGGGGATCAGCCCCAGCATTTT | CASSLWQGDQPQHF
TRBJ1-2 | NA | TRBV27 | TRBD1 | TGTGCCAGCAGTTTATACGGTCAGGGGGTTGTTGGTGGCTACACCTTC | CASSLYGQGVVGGYTF
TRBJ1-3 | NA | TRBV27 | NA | TGTGCCAGCAGCCTTGAAGACAGAGCGAGCTCTGGAAACACCATATATTTT | CASSLEDRASSGNTIYF
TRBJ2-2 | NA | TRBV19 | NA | TGTGCCACCGGAGGGACCGTAAACACCGGGGAGCTGTTTTTT | CATGGTVNTGELFF
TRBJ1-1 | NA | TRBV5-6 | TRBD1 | TGTGCCAGCAGCTGGAGAGACAGGGGAGAAACTGAAGCTTTCTTT | CASSWRDRGETEAFF
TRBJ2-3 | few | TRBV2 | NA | TGTGCCAGCAGTGGAAGGACAAAGCTGCCCGATACAGATACGCAGTATTTT | CASSGRTKLPDTDTQYF
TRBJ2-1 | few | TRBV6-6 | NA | TGTGCCAGCAGTTCGCAGGGGTACAATGAGCAGTTCTTC | CASSSQGYNEQFF
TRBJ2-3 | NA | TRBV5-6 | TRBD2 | TGTGCCAGCCTGGTAACCGGGGGGAGCACAGATACGCAGTATTTT | CASLVTGGSTDTQYF
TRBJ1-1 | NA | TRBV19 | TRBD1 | TGTGCCAGTAGTGCCCGACAGGGATCAGCTGAAGCTTTCTTT | CASSARQGSAEAFF
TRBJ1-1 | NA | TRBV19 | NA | TGTGCCAGTACGTGGGGGCCCACTGAAGCTTTCTTT | CASTWGPTEAFF
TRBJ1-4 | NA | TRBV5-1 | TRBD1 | TGCGCCAGCAGCTCGGGACAGCCAACTAATGAAAAACTGTTTTTT | CASSSGQPTNEKLFF
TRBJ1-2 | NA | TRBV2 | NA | TGTGCCAGCAGTGAAGGACAGGTCAGCCATGGCTACACCTTC | CASSEGQVSHGYTF
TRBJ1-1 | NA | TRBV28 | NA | TGTGCCAGCAGTCTAACGACAGTGAACACTGAAGCTTTCTTT | CASSLTTVNTEAFF
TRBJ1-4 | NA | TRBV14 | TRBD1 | TGTGCCAGCAGCCAATCTCAGGGGGCCGGTGAAAAACTGTTTTTT | CASSQSQGAGEKLFF
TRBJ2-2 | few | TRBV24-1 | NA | TGTGCCACCAGTGACCCTTACGTGGGGCGCGGGGAGCTGTTTTTT | CATSDPYVGRGELFF
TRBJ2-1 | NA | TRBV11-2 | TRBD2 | TGTGCCAGCAGACTAGCGGGAGGGAGCGGCAATGAGCAGTTCTTC | CASRLAGGSGNEQFF
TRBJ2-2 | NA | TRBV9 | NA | TGTGCCAGCCAATTTACAGGCACCGGGGAGCTGTTTTTT | CASQFTGTGELFF
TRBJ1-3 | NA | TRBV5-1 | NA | TGCGCCAGCAGCTTTACTTCCGACTCCTCTGGAAACACCATATATTTT | CASSFTSDSSGNTIYF
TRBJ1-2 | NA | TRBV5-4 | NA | TGTGCCAGCAGCTTGTCGGGGGTCGCCTATGGCTACACCTTC | CASSLSGVAYGYTF
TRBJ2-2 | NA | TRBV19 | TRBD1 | TGTGCCAGTAGCCGGACAGGGGACATCGGGGAGCTGTTTTTT | CASSRTGDIGELFF
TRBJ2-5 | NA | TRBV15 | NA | TGTGCCACCAGCAGGAACTCCCCTCAACAAGAGACCCAGTACTTC | CATSRNSPQQETQYF
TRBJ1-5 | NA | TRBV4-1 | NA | TGCGCCAGCAGCCAGCAGCATACCGGGACAAGTTATCAGCCCCAGCATTTT | CASSQQHTGTSYQPQHF
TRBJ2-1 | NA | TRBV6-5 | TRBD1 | TGTGCCAGCAGGACAGGGGGCGCGGACGATGAGCAGTTCTTC | CASRTGGADDEQFF
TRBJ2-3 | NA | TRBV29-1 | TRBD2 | TGCAGCGTGGGACTAGCGGGGGCCCTCGGTACGCAGTATTTT | CSVGLAGALGTQYF
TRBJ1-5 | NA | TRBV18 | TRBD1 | TGTGCCAGCTCACTCCTGGACAGGGATCAGCCCCAGCATTTT | CASSLLDRDQPQHF
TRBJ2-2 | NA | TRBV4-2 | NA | TGTGCCAGCAGCCAAGAAGGGATAGTAATAGGTACAGGAAGTAGGTCCGGGGAGCTGTTTTTT | CASSQEGIVIGTGSRSGELFF
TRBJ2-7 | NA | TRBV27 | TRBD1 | TGTGCCAGCAGTTTAAACAGGGGGTCATCGAGCTCCTACGAGCAGTACTTC | CASSLNRGSSSSYEQYF
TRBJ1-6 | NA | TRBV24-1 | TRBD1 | TGTGCCGCGAACAACAGGGGAAATTCACCCCTCCACTTT | CAANNRGNSPLHF
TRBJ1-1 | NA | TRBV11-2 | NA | TGTGCCAGCAGCTTAGGATACAGGACCGGGAACACTGAAGCTTTCTTT | CASSLGYRTGNTEAFF
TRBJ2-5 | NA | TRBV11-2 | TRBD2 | TGTGCCAGCAGCTTCGGGACTAGCGGGGGGAAAGAGACCCAGTACTTC | CASSFGTSGGKETQYF
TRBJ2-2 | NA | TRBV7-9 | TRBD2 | TGTGCCAGCAGCTCCCTAGCGGCGGGAGTGACGGGGGAGCTGTTTTTT | CASSSLAAGVTGELFF
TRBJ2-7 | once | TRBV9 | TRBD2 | TGTGCCAGCAGCGTAGAGTTGGGGACTACGCAGTACTTC | CASSVELGTTQYF
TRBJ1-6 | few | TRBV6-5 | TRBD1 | TGTGCCAGCAGGCCTGACAGGGGGGTTAATTCACCCCTCCACTTT | CASRPDRGVNSPLHF
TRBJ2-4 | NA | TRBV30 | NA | TGTGCCTGGAGGGGCATAAACATTCAGTACTTC | CAWRGINIQYF
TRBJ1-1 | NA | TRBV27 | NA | TGTGCCAGCAGTTTGCTAGGGGCCACTGAAGCTTTCTTT | CASSLLGATEAFF
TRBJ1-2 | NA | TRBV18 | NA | TGTGCCAGCTCGGATCAAGCTACAGGGTTTAACTATGGCTACACCTTC | CASSDQATGFNYGYTF